This TCR beta chain was identified during a study of T cell changes during pregnancy in multiple sclerosis. V was clipped by 0 bases and J by 9 bases, with 14 bases between them. This CDR3 region has 14 residues. Germline V gene sequence: CDR1 SGDLS, CDR2 YYNGEE. This clone was observed a single time. The method was immunoSEQ multiplex PCR; TCRdb's version includes in-frame clones alone and lacks a portion of them. Here the sample spans 20,000 to 30,000 clones, approximately 86% being singletons. The receptor was derived from a female donor in good health, enrolled as a control in a pregnancy study. Source: CD4+ T cells from peripheral blood mononuclear cells, taken in the second trimester of pregnancy. The chain combines TRBV9 with TRBJ2-3, with D unclear. The CDR3 loop reads CASSVGDGAMTQYF. The CDR3 DNA reads TGTGCCAGCAGCGTAGGAGATGGAGCTATGACGCAGTATTTT.